This TCR beta chain stems from a study of chemoradiotherapy in HPV16-positive cancers. This table comes from immunoSEQ multiplex PCR, and its TCRdb copy is limited to in-frame clones, with some not included. The table shows about 8,000 clones, with about 86% occurring only once. Broader study findings: Better recurrence-free survival went with HPV-responsive T-cell expansion in HPV16-positive patients. Candidate HPV-specific clones and E7-related TCR motifs grew in tumor during treatment. Only a couple of HPV16-positive patients supplied the functional HPV-specificity definition.

Samples were taken several times over chemoradiotherapy. V shed 0 bases and J shed 3 bases, with 9 bases lying between them. The CDR3 runs to 14 residues. CDR1 is MNHEY and CDR2 is SMNVEV in the germline V gene (reference sequence). Remarks on this clone: Antigen specificity is unknown.

The sample consisted of blood, taken from a patient who underwent chemoradiotherapy. The chain combines TRBV27 with TRBJ2-7; tentatively, D is TRBD1 (6 bases). This sequence was found in a human donor with HPV-associated anogenital cancer. The CDR3 here is CASSLSWTVYEQYF. The CDR3 DNA sequence: TGTGCCAGCAGTTTATCGTGGACAGTCTACGAGCAGTACTTC.